This T cell receptor beta chain was recovered during a study of Ad26.COV2.S vaccination and SARS-CoV-2 variants. General study findings and limits: There was a possibility that the TCR breadth and depth analyses underestimated total T cell responses.

TCRdb's table, derived via immunoSEQ multiplex PCR, lists solely in-frame clones and lacks some. The repertoire holds roughly 350,000 clones, about 87% seen once, with 6.4% in the top ten. Germline V gene sequence: CDR1 SEHNR, CDR2 FQNEAQ (reference sequence). The ends lost 5 bases at V and 7 bases at J; junction bases unmatched: 4. The CDR3 is 12 amino acids. This clone was observed once. What it recognizes is unknown. Documented treatment: around 19 received Ad26.COV2.S at low or high dose, single or two shots; five or six received placebo; per-sample allocation not given. The investigators took samples on day 63 after the first vaccine or placebo injection.

The specimen comprised peripheral blood, sampled in a trial of Ad26.COV2.S vaccine versus placebo. V is TRBV7-9 and J is TRBJ1-1; 7 bases align to TRBD1. The sequence came from a person aged 18-65 years who received the Ad26.COV2.S COVID-19 vaccine or a placebo. CDR3 protein: CASSPGGNEAFF. The DNA of the CDR3 is TGTGCCAGCAGCCCAGGGGGAAATGAAGCTTTCTTT.